This record looks at one T cell receptor (beta chain) sequence and its context. The V gene lost 2 bases and the J gene lost 0 bases, with 10 bases spanning the gap. This CDR3 has 15 residues. The germline CDR1 and CDR2 sequences are SGHRS and YFSETQ. Some clones are missing from TCRdb's copy, which holds only in-frame ones; the method was immunoSEQ multiplex PCR. There are under 55,000 clones in the sample; 80% to 90% occur only once, and roughly 2.9% lies in the top ten. Time point defined: pretreatment peripheral blood. The data stem from a study of PD-L1 blockade in urothelial cancer. Study-wide background: Around 2014, patients got going on atezolizumab, taking 1,200 mg intravenously every 3 weeks.

The TCR comes from a man between 65 and 85 years old with urothelial cancer. The material was PBMCs, obtained around atezolizumab (anti-PD-L1) treatment. The V call is TRBV5-1, the J call TRBJ2-3, with no clear D. Here the CDR3 DNA reads TGCGCCAGCAGCTTCCGGGTGGATAGCACAGATACGCAGTATTTT. As protein: CASSFRVDSTDTQYF. The whole variable domain, remainder taken from reference TRBV5-1 and TRBJ2-3, is KAGVTQTPRYLIKTRGQQVTLSCSPISGHRSVSWYQQTPGQGLQFLFEYFSETQRNKGNFPGRFSGRQFSNSRSEMNVSTLELGDSALYLCASSFRVDSTDTQYFGPGTRLTVL.